Sequencing of this T cell receptor beta chain was carried out in a study of a mutant IDH1 vaccine in newly diagnosed glioma. Study information: Those enrolled had earlier been treated with radiotherapy, temozolomide, or both, mostly both.

Using immunoSEQ multiplex PCR, the repertoire was profiled, and TCRdb retains in-frame clones only, with some absent. Among about 98,000 clones listed, about 87% were seen once. V was cut by 3 bases and J by 1 base, with 12 bases left in between. The CDR3 runs 15 residues. Germline V gene sequence: CDR1 MDHEN, CDR2 SYDVKM. Time point described: baseline, week 1 (first vaccination visit). Treatment in this sample: pre-vaccination baseline after standard-of-care therapy. The genes are TRBV28 and TRBJ2-5; tentatively, D is TRBD2 (7 bases). The receptor was isolated from a woman aged 45-59 years with glioma. This specimen consisted of PBMCs, obtained from a glioma patient treated with radiotherapy, temozolomide or both. CDR3 nucleotides: TGTGCCAGCAGTTTGATAGGGGGGGCCCAAGAGACCCAGTACTTC. Its protein product is CASSLIGGAQETQYF.